These 32 T cell receptor beta chains came from one sample sequenced in a study of shared T cell receptors in the human thymus. TCRdb's table, derived via immunoSEQ multiplex PCR, lists solely in-frame clones and lacks some. This repertoire shows roughly 700,000 clones, roughly 90% found once; its top ten account for approximately 0.011%. The data were also submitted as part of a second study, on human thymus T cells.

Sequencing was performed on thymocytes. The receptor set was obtained from a boy younger than two with a congenital heart defect.

The chain's CDR3 is CASSLAGHTYEQYF. CDR3 coding DNA: TGCGCCAGCAGCTTGGCGGGACACACCTACGAGCAGTACTTC. The V call is TRBV5-1, the J call TRBJ2-7; a weak D match, TRBD1 (6 bases). The CDR3 has 14 residues. The germline V gene encodes CDR1 SGHRS and CDR2 YFSETQ. Trimming left V 0 bases short and J 2 bases short, with 9 bases between.

The J gene is TRBJ1-2, the V gene TRBV4-3; 10 bases are shared with TRBD1. This CDR3 comprises 16 residues. V shed 4 bases, J shed 3 bases, and the junction held 8 bases outside the gene matches. Looked up from germline, CDR1 is LGHNA and CDR2 is YSLEER. CDR3 residues: CASSRERTGGHYGYTF. The DNA for the CDR3 is TGCGCCAGCAGCCGAGAGCGGACAGGGGGTCACTATGGCTACACCTTC.

The rearrangement joins TRBV11-3 to TRBJ1-2, with D perhaps TRBD1 (6 bases). Germline-derived CDR1 and CDR2 are SGHNT and YENEEA. Trimming shortened V by 5 bases and J by 4 bases, and 20 bases separated the two germline ends. The CDR3 spans 16 residues. CDR3 amino acids: CASSLRTDSFSYGYTF. In nucleotides, the CDR3 is TGTGCCAGCAGCCTTCGGACAGACTCTTTTAGCTATGGCTACACCTTC.

V is TRBV28 and J is TRBJ2-7; 14 positions match TRBD2. The CDR3 is 14 residues long. V gave up 3 bases and J gave up 5 bases; unmatched junction bases: 0. Germline V gives CDR1 MDHEN, CDR2 SYDVKM. Here the CDR3 reads CASSLGLAGDEQYF. The CDR3 DNA reads as TGTGCCAGCAGTTTGGGACTAGCGGGAGACGAGCAGTACTTC.

The CDR3 sequence: CASSYSGPPTSDEQYF. CDR3 nucleotides: TGTGCCAGCAGTTACTCGGGCCCACCTACTAGCGACGAGCAGTACTTC. The chain couples TRBV6-5 to TRBJ2-5; 7 bases agree with TRBD2. With the DNA end fitting TRBJ2-7 better, the J assignment may be wrong. The CDR3 consists of 16 residues. Germline CDR1 is MNHEY and CDR2 is SVGAGI.

The chain links TRBV5-1 to TRBJ1-5; maybe TRBD1 (5 bases). Per the germline V gene, CDR1 is SGHRS and CDR2 is YFSETQ. This CDR3 has 15 amino acids. Trimming left V 2 bases short and J 7 bases short, with 16 bases between. The CDR3 DNA follows: TGCGCCAGCAGCTTCACCGGGGGAGTTTCACAGCCCCAGCATTTT. Protein: CASSFTGGVSQPQHF.

The chain combines TRBV2 with TRBJ2-3; the match to TRBD2 covers 14 bases. The CDR3 contains 19 residues. Germline trimming cut 8 bases from V and 1 base from J; bases unmatched to any gene: 14. Germline values: CDR1 SNHLY, CDR2 FYNNEI. CDR3 sequence (DNA): TGTGCCAGCCAAGCGTGGGGACTAGCGGGAGTATTGGGCACAGATACGCAGTATTTT. Residues: CASQAWGLAGVLGTDTQYF.

V is TRBV28 and J is TRBJ2-7, with D perhaps matching TRBD2 (6 bases). Trimming removed 7 bases at V and 3 bases at J, with 13 bases between. The CDR3 loop spans 13 amino acids. Germline assignment: CDR1 MDHEN and CDR2 SYDVKM. The CDR3 nucleotides are TGTGCCAGCATGGTTAGCGGACACTACGAGCAGTACTTC. Its translation is CASMVSGHYEQYF.

V gene TRBV4-2 combines with J gene TRBJ2-5, with TRBD1 identical over 10 bases. Near its end, the DNA agrees better with TRBJ2-7, so the J call may be wrong. The CDR3 is 14 amino acids. Germline V lookup: CDR1 LGHNA, CDR2 YNFKEQ. The CDR3 bases are TGTGCCAGCAGCCAGGGACAGGGGAACTACGAGCAGTACTTC. This codes for CASSQGQGNYEQYF.

J is TRBJ2-1 and V is TRBV13; 11 nucleotides line up with TRBD2. V trimming: 3 bases; J trimming: 0 bases; junction bases outside the gene matches: 10. Per the germline V gene, CDR1 is PRHDT and CDR2 is FYEKMQ (reference sequence). This CDR3 region has 19 residues. The CDR3 DNA reads TGTGCCAGCAGCTTGGGGGGGGTAGCGGGAGGGCTCTCCTACAATGAGCAGTTCTTC. Its translation is CASSLGGVAGGLSYNEQFF.

The chain carries TRBV10-3 and TRBJ2-5; possible D gene TRBD2, 6 bases. Germline CDR1 reads ENHRY; CDR2 reads SYGVKD. The germline V and J ends were trimmed by 2 bases and 2 bases, with 6 bases remaining between them. The CDR3 is 13 amino acids. CDR3 in DNA: TGTGCCATCAGTGAGCGGGAGCAAGAGACCCAGTACTTC. Translating gives CAISEREQETQYF.

The chain joins TRBV5-4 to TRBJ2-5, with 9 bases that match TRBD1. V gave up 1 base and J gave up 3 bases; unmatched junction bases: 4. Looked up from germline, CDR1 is SGHNT and CDR2 is YYREEE (reference sequence). The CDR3 covers 15 residues. This CDR3 is CASSLSRTGEETQYF. The DNA for the CDR3 is TGTGCCAGCAGCTTGTCGAGGACAGGGGAAGAGACCCAGTACTTC.

The rearrangement uses TRBV28 and TRBJ2-7; TRBD2 is a possible D gene (5 bases). Germline assignment: CDR1 MDHEN and CDR2 SYDVKM. This CDR3 region has 15 residues. V gave up 5 bases and J gave up 5 bases, with 19 bases separating them. The CDR3 reads CASSTAGTFFHEQYF. The CDR3 DNA reads as TGTGCCAGCAGTACGGCGGGTACCTTTTTCCACGAGCAGTACTTC.

The rearrangement joins TRBV18 to TRBJ2-3; D unresolved. This CDR3 has 16 residues. V was shortened by 0 bases and J by 3 bases, with 13 bases between the two germline ends. The V gene's germline CDR1 is KGHSH and CDR2 LQKENI. CDR3 nucleotide sequence: TGTGCCAGCTCACCACCTAAAGCCTTTTGGACAGATACGCAGTATTTT. It codes for CASSPPKAFWTDTQYF.

This clone was observed a handful of times. This sequence joins TRBV6-5 and TRBJ2-7; a weak D match, TRBD1 (6 bases). Germline values: CDR1 MNHEY, CDR2 SVGAGI. The CDR3 is 12 amino acids. V lost 6 bases and J 3 bases, leaving 9 bases between the germline ends. CDR3 loop: CASRSQGYEQYF. For the CDR3, the DNA is TGTGCCAGCAGATCACAGGGCTACGAGCAGTACTTC.

This sequence joins TRBV27 and TRBJ1-5, with 9 bases aligning to TRBD1. In germline, CDR1 is MNHEY, CDR2 SMNVEV (reference sequence). The CDR3 has 15 residues. J was trimmed by 2 bases and V by 7 bases; bases with no gene match: 6. CDR3 amino acids: CASTPTGGGNQPQHF. The CDR3 DNA reads as TGTGCCAGCACTCCAACAGGGGGCGGCAATCAGCCCCAGCATTTT.

The chain combines TRBV5-6 with TRBJ2-4; D unresolved. The CDR3 consists of 15 residues. In germline, CDR1 is SGHDT, CDR2 YYEEEE. V was cut by 2 bases and J by 4 bases, with 13 bases left in between. The CDR3 coding sequence is TGTGCCAGCAGCTTATACTCGCGAGCAAAAAACATTCAGTACTTC. Protein: CASSLYSRAKNIQYF.

The chain uses TRBV18 and TRBJ1-1; D not certain. Germline V gene lookup returns CDR1 KGHSH and CDR2 LQKENI. CDR3 size: 13 residues. Deletions cut 2 bases from V and 5 bases from J, with 9 bases between. The CDR3, as DNA: TGTGCCAGCTCACCAACCCTAGGAACTGAAGCTTTCTTT. Protein product: CASSPTLGTEAFF.

The chain uses TRBV18 and TRBJ2-7; TRBD2 matches at 13 bases. In germline, CDR1 is KGHSH, CDR2 LQKENI. This CDR3 has 15 amino acids. The trim removed 6 bases at V and 6 bases at J, leaving 8 bases unmatched. CDR3 region: CASSSTSGRAAEQYF. CDR3 nucleotides: TGTGCCAGCTCGTCAACTAGCGGGAGGGCCGCCGAGCAGTACTTC.

This clone was found once. The chain is built from TRBV11-3 and TRBJ2-3; 8 bases match TRBD2. Trimming cost V 1 base and J 3 bases; bases outside gene matches: 6. CDR3 length equals 16 residues. Germline V gene lookup returns CDR1 SGHNT and CDR2 YENEEA. This CDR3 is CASSLGTCGRTDTQYF. The CDR3 DNA follows: TGTGCCAGCAGCTTAGGAACGTGCGGGAGGACAGATACGCAGTATTTT. The full variable domain, completed using reference TRBV11-3 and TRBJ2-3, is EAGVVQSPRYKIIEKKQPVAFWCNPISGHNTLYWYLQNLGQGPELLIRYENEEAVDDSQLPKDRFSAERLKGVDSTLKIQPAELGDSAVYLCASSLGTCGRTDTQYFGPGTRLTVL.

This chain links TRBV18 with TRBJ2-7, with TRBD2 as a possible D gene (6 bases). In germline, CDR1 is KGHSH, CDR2 LQKENI. CDR3 length: 16 amino acids. Trimming pared 5 bases from V and 1 base from J, leaving 18 bases between. CDR3: CASSLGGDSFSYEQYF. The CDR3 DNA sequence: TGTGCCAGCTCATTAGGAGGGGATTCTTTTTCCTACGAGCAGTACTTC. The whole variable domain, filled in from reference TRBV18 and TRBJ2-7, reads NAGVMQNPRHLVRRRGQEARLRCSPMKGHSHVYWYRQLPEEGLKFMVYLQKENIIDESGMPKERFSAEFPKEGPSILRIQQVVRGDSAAYFCASSLGGDSFSYEQYFGPGTRLTVT.

This rearrangement joins TRBV4-2 to TRBJ2-4; the D gene is possibly TRBD1 (6 bases). CDR1 and CDR2 (germline): LGHNA, YNFKEQ. Deletions cut 0 bases from V and 0 bases from J, with 21 bases between. CDR3 length equals 20 residues. In DNA form, the CDR3 reads TGTGCCAGCAGCCAAGACAAGGTCTTTGACAGGCAGGCAGCCAAAAACATTCAGTACTTC. Residues: CASSQDKVFDRQAAKNIQYF.

The genes are TRBV2 and TRBJ2-2; 11 positions agree with TRBD1. The CDR3 sequence is 18 residues long. Germline V lookup: CDR1 SNHLY, CDR2 FYNNEI. Losses at the gene ends were 7 bases for V and 0 bases for J; bases not matched to a gene: 10. The CDR3, as DNA: TGTGCCAGCACGGACAGGGGGCTTCTAGCAGCGAACACCGGGGAGCTGTTTTTT. Its translation: CASTDRGLLAANTGELFF.

The chain combines TRBV23-1 with TRBJ2-5, with a tentative D call TRBD2 (5 bases). TRBV23-1 is reported as an ORF; its role is uncertain. The CDR3 sequence is 17 residues long. V lost 0 bases to trimming and J lost 4 bases, with 18 bases between them. The CDR3 nucleotides are TGCGCCAGCAGTCAATCGTTAGAGGGTCAGGTGGGAGAGACCCAGTACTTC. Amino acid sequence: CASSQSLEGQVGETQYF.

This clone showed up just a few times. The V gene is TRBV4-2, the J gene TRBJ1-5; possible D gene TRBD1, 6 bases. Deletions cut 4 bases from V and 4 bases from J, with 20 bases between. Germline V gene sequence: CDR1 LGHNA, CDR2 YNFKEQ. The CDR3 consists of 17 residues. The CDR3 DNA is TGTGCCAGCAGCCTTAGGGGGTCTCATTACGAGAATCAGCCCCAGCATTTT. It is translated as CASSLRGSHYENQPQHF.

This rearrangement joins TRBV7-3 to TRBJ2-5; 10 bases align to TRBD2. CDR3 length equals 17 residues. V was pared by 0 bases and J by 4 bases, with 8 bases of the junction left unmatched. The germline CDR1 and CDR2 sequences are SGHTA and FQGTGA. CDR3 region: CASSLTGVAGGRETQYF. The CDR3 DNA sequence: TGTGCCAGCAGCTTAACGGGGGTAGCGGGAGGTCGAGAGACCCAGTACTTC.

The rearrangement joins TRBV7-2 to TRBJ2-2; tentative D call: TRBD2 (5 bases). The V end lost 0 bases, the J end lost 4 bases, and 15 bases lay between the germline ends. This CDR3 comprises 17 residues. CDR1 is SGHTA and CDR2 is FQGNSA in the germline V gene. CDR3 sequence reads: CASSLADRGSGTGELFF. DNA of the CDR3: TGTGCCAGCAGCTTAGCTGATAGAGGGAGTGGCACCGGGGAGCTGTTTTTT.

This chain links TRBV6-1 with TRBJ1-2; the match to TRBD1 covers 7 bases. Germline assignment: CDR1 MNHNS and CDR2 SASEGT. This CDR3 has 15 amino acids. V shed 7 bases, J shed 0 bases, and the junction held 8 bases outside the gene matches. The CDR3 DNA reads TGTGCCAGCACCAAGACAGGGACCTCTAACTATGGCTACACCTTC. Translation gives CASTKTGTSNYGYTF.

The rearrangement links TRBV9 to TRBJ2-1, with 7 nucleotides matching TRBD2. Trimming at V came to 0 bases and at J to 5 bases, leaving 8 bases not matched to a gene. From germline, CDR1 is SGDLS and CDR2 YYNGEE. This CDR3 comprises 16 residues. The CDR3 DNA follows: TGTGCCAGCAGCGTAGCGAGGGCTAGCGGCCACAATGAGCAGTTCTTC. Encoded protein: CASSVARASGHNEQFF.

This chain links TRBV28 with TRBJ2-1, with TRBD2 matching over 8 bases. The ends lost 6 bases at V and 14 bases at J; junction bases unmatched: 15. Germline values: CDR1 MDHEN, CDR2 SYDVKM. This CDR3 contains 14 residues. This chain's CDR3 is CASSLKAGGLREFF. The CDR3 DNA reads TGTGCCAGCAGCCTAAAGGCGGGGGGCTTGAGGGAGTTCTTC.

This clone was detected a few times. The chain has TRBV25-1 and TRBJ2-3; 7 bases align to TRBD2. The V segment lost 4 bases and the J segment 0 bases; nucleotides outside the gene matches: 10. The CDR3 sequence is 17 residues long. CDR1 is MGHDK and CDR2 is SYGVNS in the germline V gene. The CDR3 sequence: CASSGGRRERSTDTQYF. The CDR3 bases are TGTGCCAGCAGTGGAGGTCGGCGGGAGAGAAGCACAGATACGCAGTATTTT.

CDR3 DNA: TGTGCCTCAAGAGAGGGCCACGAGCAGTACTTC. Its protein is CASREGHEQYF. The V and J genes are TRBV10-3 and TRBJ2-7; tentative D call: TRBD2 (5 bases). CDR1 is ENHRY, CDR2 SYGVKD, per germline. V shed 11 bases and J shed 5 bases, with 13 bases lying between them. The CDR3 covers 11 residues.